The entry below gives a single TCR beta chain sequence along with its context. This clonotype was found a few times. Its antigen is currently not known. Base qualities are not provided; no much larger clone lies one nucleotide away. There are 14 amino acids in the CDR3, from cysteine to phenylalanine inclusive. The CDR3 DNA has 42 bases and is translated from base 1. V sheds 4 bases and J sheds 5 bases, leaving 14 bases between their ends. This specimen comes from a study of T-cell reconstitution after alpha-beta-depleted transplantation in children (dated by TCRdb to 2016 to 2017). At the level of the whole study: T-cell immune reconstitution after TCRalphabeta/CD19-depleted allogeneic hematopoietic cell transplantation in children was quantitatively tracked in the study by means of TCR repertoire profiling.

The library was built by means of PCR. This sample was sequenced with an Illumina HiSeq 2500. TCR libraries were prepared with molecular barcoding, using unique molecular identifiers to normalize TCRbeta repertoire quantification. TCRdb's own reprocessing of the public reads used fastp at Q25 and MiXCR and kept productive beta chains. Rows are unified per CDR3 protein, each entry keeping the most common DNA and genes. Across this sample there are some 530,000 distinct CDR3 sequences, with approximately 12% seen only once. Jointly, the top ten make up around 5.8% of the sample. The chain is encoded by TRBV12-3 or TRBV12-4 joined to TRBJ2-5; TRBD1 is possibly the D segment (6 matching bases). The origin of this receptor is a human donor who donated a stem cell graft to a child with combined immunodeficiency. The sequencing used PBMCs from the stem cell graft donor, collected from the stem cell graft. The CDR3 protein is CASSSTGLGETQYF. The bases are TGTGCCAGCAGTTCCACAGGGTTAGGGGAGACCCAGTACTTC.